A selection of T cell receptor beta chains follows, all from one sample in a study of cytomegalovirus exposure and HLA in healthy donors. Sequencing used immunoSEQ multiplex PCR; TCRdb keeps in-frame clones, though not all of them. The data show over 150,000 clones, around 70% seen once. The sequenced sample consisted of PBMCs. The receptors here all came from a young man in good health and CMV-seronegative. Both conserved end residues are part of each CDR3. The D gene is left open where the match is weak. Size values are once, few and many counts, or a class for expanded clones, and some rows have none.

V: TRBV10-3; J: TRBJ2-3; size: -; D: TRBD2; DNA: TGTGCCATCAGTACGGGACTAGCGGGGACAGATACGCAGTATTTT; CDR3: CAISTGLAGTDTQYF
V: TRBV19; J: TRBJ2-2; size: once; D: -; DNA: TGTGCCAGTACCCCTAGCGCCGGGGAGCTGTTTTTT; CDR3: CASTPSAGELFF
V: TRBV28; J: TRBJ1-2; size: once; D: TRBD1; DNA: TGTGCCAGCAACTTACTGATAGGGGGCGATGGCTACCCCTTC; CDR3: CASNLLIGGDGYPF
V: TRBV7-9; J: TRBJ1-1; size: once; D: -; DNA: TGTGCCAGCAGCTTCCGGAGCACTGAAGCTTTCTTT; CDR3: CASSFRSTEAFF
V: TRBV6-1; J: TRBJ1-5; size: -; D: TRBD1; DNA: TGTGCCAGCAGCCAAACAGGGGGCAGGCTTCAGCCCCAGCATTTT; CDR3: CASSQTGGRLQPQHF
V: TRBV6-5; J: TRBJ2-7; size: -; D: TRBD2; DNA: TGTGCCAGCAGTTACATGGAGCGGGGGTACGAGCAGTACTTC; CDR3: CASSYMERGYEQYF
V: TRBV7-9; J: TRBJ2-2; size: few; D: -; DNA: TGTGCCAGCAGCTTAGCGGAAGCGACCGGGGAGCTGTTTTTT; CDR3: CASSLAEATGELFF
V: TRBV9; J: TRBJ2-3; size: few; D: -; DNA: TGTGCCAGCAGGGAGGGACAGTCATCCACAGATACGCAGTATTTT; CDR3: CASREGQSSTDTQYF
V: TRBV5-1; J: TRBJ2-3; size: -; D: TRBD1; DNA: TGCGCCAGCAGCCCGACAGGGAGTCGCACAGATACGCAGTATTTT; CDR3: CASSPTGSRTDTQYF
V: TRBV7-2; J: TRBJ2-7; size: -; D: TRBD1; DNA: TGTGCCAGCAGCATCTATTCCGGGACAGCAAGCTACGAGCAGTACTTC; CDR3: CASSIYSGTASYEQYF
V: TRBV6-5; J: TRBJ1-1; size: -; D: -; DNA: TGTGCCAGCAGTTACTCCCGGGGACAAGGCGGCCCTGAAGCTTTCTTT; CDR3: CASSYSRGQGGPEAFF